This TCR beta chain originates from a study of blood T cell repertoires in COVID-19. Study information: The samples span acute and convalescent COVID-19 from the United States, Italy and Spain. Nucleic acid was either cDNA or gDNA, and it came from T cells, B-cell-depleted T cells, or PBMCs.

The ends lost 6 bases at V and 4 bases at J; junction bases unmatched: 6. The CDR3 is 16 amino acids. CDR1 LNHDA and CDR2 SQIVND come from the germline V gene (reference sequence). Original processing methods: Estimation of nucleated cell counts was performed using reference gene primer amplification. Only in-frame clones appear in the TCRdb table, and some are missing; sequencing was by immunoSEQ multiplex PCR. For V, J and clone size, that table is used; D and trimming come from the DNA. Among more than 90,000 clones listed, around 86% were seen once. The sequence was collected from an older man with acute or convalescent COVID-19. Material for sequencing was peripheral blood. V usage is TRBV19 and J usage is TRBJ2-2; 12 bases agree with TRBD2. CDR3 nucleotides: TGTGCCAGTAGCCGGCTAGCGGGAGGGACCACCGGGGAGCTGTTTTTT. This codes for CASSRLAGGTTGELFF. Looking up the rest from reference TRBV19 and TRBJ2-2 gives the full variable domain: DGGITQSPKYLFRKEGQNVTLSCEQNLNHDAMYWYRQDPGQGLRLIYYSQIVNDFQKGDIAEGYSVSREKKESFPLTVTSAQKNPTAFYLCASSRLAGGTTGELFFGEGSRLTVL.